The rows below give T cell receptor beta chains drawn from one sample of a study of OX40 agonist ivuxolimab in advanced cancers. Profiling relied on immunoSEQ multiplex PCR, and the TCRdb table lists in-frame clones only, not all of them. This sample has 73,000 or so clones, with roughly 80% found just once. This sample comprised CD4+ or CD8+ T cells sorted from blood, obtained in a trial of the OX40 agonist ivuxolimab. Every receptor here comes from an adult with an advanced solid tumor such as melanoma, head and neck, liver or kidney cancer. The conserved cysteine and the conserved F or W are not part of the CDR3 here. Clone size is stated in some rows and not others, as once, few, many or a class when expanded.

CDR3 length,V gene,clone size,CDR3 protein
11,TRBV11-3,NA,ASSPGRQETQY
12,TRBV19,few,ASSIVRSSYEQY
13,TRBV5-6,NA,ASSLAVAVTYEQY
13,TRBV11-3,NA,ASSPSETSNEKLF
12,TRBV19,once,ASSIGRERREQF
11,TRBV7-2,NA,ASSLERQGEQY
14,TRBV7-9,NA,ASSPGVRLGSDTQY
14,TRBV7-3,NA,ASSLTVPRNTGELF
13,TRBV7-9,NA,ASRSDVGDNSPLH
12,TRBV10-3,once,AISTGGSNQPQH
11,TRBV7-2,NA,ASSFPPTYEQY
11,TRBV19,once,ASTMGGSEKLF
12,TRBV11-2,NA,ASSLGYRSYEQY
13,TRBV7-6,once,ASSLEGLHTDTQY
12,TRBV7-2,NA,ASSQTGGNQPQH
13,TRBV6-1,NA,ASSEVGTAGNTIY
13,TRBV7-2,NA,ASSLVTAAYNEQF
13,TRBV7-2,NA,ASSLVGGTSYEQY
10,TRBV30,NA,ASRTGTYGYT
11,TRBV19,NA,ASSIRPDTEAF
13,TRBV5-4,NA,ASSPAPGDTDTQY
11,TRBV11-3,NA,ASRGQLNTEAF
11,TRBV5-1,NA,ASSLVPNQPQH
15,TRBV15,NA,ATSREPPGKGTDTQY
11,TRBV30,NA,AWSVGSTDTQY
13,TRBV4-1,NA,ASSQAGLVTYEQY
12,TRBV5-6,NA,ASSHADLSSPLH
13,TRBV5-6,NA,ASSLGQGAGETQY
12,TRBV6-5,once,ASSYSSGSSGYT
9,TRBV20-1,few,SARDYNEQF
15,TRBV5-1,NA,ASSLSALSALNTEAF
14,TRBV5-6,NA,ASSWGGPPNTGELF
13,TRBV29-1,NA,SVESGRGSSYGYT
11,TRBV6-5,NA,ASSYSIGREQY
12,TRBV9,NA,ASSAVGNGGTQY
13,TRBV7-2,NA,ASSPRSGGAGGYT
11,TRBV6-5,NA,ASRGGRGQPQH
13,TRBV7-9,NA,ASSPSFVGAYGYT
14,TRBV7-9,NA,ASSHNLRQGSEKLF
12,TRBV7-9,NA,ASSSEGGFNEQY
16,TRBV15,NA,ATSRDRTSGGPVYEQF
14,TRBV11-2,NA,ASSYRTDGPNEKLF
12,TRBV2,once,ASSASVRTYEQY
11,TRBV5-6,NA,ASLVQSAQPQH
10,TRBV19,NA,ASSTRNQPQH
13,TRBV19,NA,ASKSFASGEETQY
11,TRBV14,NA,ASSQGGNYGYT
11,TRBV30,few,AWSSRGSSSYT
13,TRBV6-5,NA,ASKGAGGNTGELF
14,TRBV7-6,NA,ASSFWGRGKDNEQF
11,TRBV19,NA,ASTLTGNYGYT
11,TRBV19,NA,ASSIGGLREQY
10,TRBV7-9,few,ASSRRGNEQF